This passage covers 32 T cell receptor beta chains from one sample sequenced in a study of naive and memory T cell subsets. Treatment in this sample: skin biopsy from PPD injection site in Mantoux-positive individual. The library had UMIs added by 3' ligation of an oligonucleotide to TCR cDNA. Ligated cDNA underwent four rounds of PCR with nested alpha and beta constant region primers and SP2. TCRdb used MiXCR to reprocess the UMI-ligation and nested PCR reads, holding one entry per CDR3 protein. The top ten hold approximately 4.1% of the sample, which has 40,000 or so distinct CDR3 sequences, approximately 11% seen once. The sample consisted of skin, taken from a tuberculin skin test site. These receptors all come from an adult in good health.

A few counts support this clonotype. The chain recombines TRBV6-6 with TRBJ1-5, with 9 bases aligning to TRBD1. Germline values: CDR1 MNHNY, CDR2 SVGAGI (reference sequence). The CDR3 spans 15 residues. V was clipped by 5 bases and J by 8 bases; unmatched bases: 10. CDR3 loop: CASSVRDRDIEPQHF. CDR3 bases: TGTGCCAGCAGTGTCCGGGACAGGGATATTGAGCCCCAGCATTTT.

About this clonotype itself: This could be a read error, since a much larger clone is one nucleotide away. The chain is built from TRBV15 and TRBJ1-2, with D maybe TRBD1 (5 bases). The CDR3 consists of 13 residues. Germline CDR1 reads LNHNV; CDR2 reads YYDKDF (reference sequence). The CDR3 DNA sequence: TGTGCCACCAGCTCGCGGGGGGACTATGGCGACACCTTC. It encodes CATSSRGDYGDTF. The whole variable domain, remainder taken from reference TRBV15 and TRBJ1-2, is DAMVIQNPRYQVTQFGKPVTLSCSQTLNHNVMYWYQQKSSQAPKLLFHYYDKDFNNEADTPDNFQSRRPNTSFCFLDIRSPGLGDTAMYLCATSSRGDYGDTFGSGTRLTVV.

The chain uses TRBV7-2 and TRBJ1-5; a weak D match, TRBD1 (6 bases). Germline V gene sequence: CDR1 SGHTA, CDR2 FQGNSA. V lost 6 bases and J 7 bases, leaving 16 bases between the germline ends. This CDR3 contains 14 residues. The CDR3 region is CASRAQGSGQPQHF. CDR3 DNA: TGTGCCAGCAGAGCACAGGGTTCAGGACAGCCCCAGCATTTT.

The chain has TRBV5-6 and TRBJ1-4, with D maybe TRBD1 (6 bases). The V end was cut by 3 bases, the J end by 3 bases, with 9 bases between. The CDR3 consists of 14 residues. CDR1 is SGHDT, CDR2 YYEEEE, per germline. The CDR3 DNA reads TGTGCCAGCAGCTCCACAGGGCCTAATGAAAAACTGTTTTTT. Protein product: CASSSTGPNEKLFF.

This clonotype is medium-sized in the sample. This rearrangement joins TRBV29-1 to TRBJ1-1; D remains ambiguous. Trimming left V 3 bases short and J 0 bases short, with 8 bases between. In germline, CDR1 is SQVTM, CDR2 ANQGSEA. The CDR3 length is 13 residues. Written as DNA, the CDR3 is TGCAGCGTTGAGAGGACGGTGAACACTGAAGCTTTCTTT. It encodes CSVERTVNTEAFF.

This clonotype came up many times. The J gene is TRBJ2-1, the V gene TRBV27; possible D gene TRBD2, 6 bases. CDR1 is MNHEY and CDR2 is SMNVEV in the germline V gene (reference sequence). The CDR3 has 15 residues. V lost 3 bases and J lost 4, with 13 bases in between. This CDR3 reads CASSFFAGTYNEQFF. CDR3 bases: TGTGCCAGCAGTTTTTTTGCGGGGACTTACAATGAGCAGTTCTTC.

This clonotype turned up a few times. The chain has TRBV20-1 and TRBJ2-5; no firm D call. The V and J ends lost 0 bases and 5 bases respectively, with 16 bases between them. This CDR3 contains 15 residues. Germline V gene sequence: CDR1 DFQATT, CDR2 SNEGSKA (reference sequence). Here the CDR3 DNA reads TGCAGTGCTAGAGATCTCTTTGGGCCCCCGGAGACCCAGTACTTC. This gives the protein CSARDLFGPPETQYF.

The genes are TRBV20-1 and TRBJ1-2; 7 nucleotides agree with TRBD1. The CDR3 runs 13 residues. V lost 5 bases to trimming and J lost 4 bases; unmatched junction nucleotides: 7. The germline CDR1 and CDR2 sequences are DFQATT and SNEGSKA (reference sequence). CDR3 in DNA: TGCAGTGCTCCGACAGGGAGAGGCTATGGCTACACCTTC. It encodes CSAPTGRGYGYTF.

This clonotype has more than one count but fewer than ten. The V gene is TRBV7-2, the J gene TRBJ2-1, with TRBD2 matching over 7 bases. Trimming took 0 bases from V and 4 from J; bases not matched to a gene: 0. CDR3 length: 14 residues. Germline values: CDR1 SGHTA, CDR2 FQGNSA. The CDR3 here is CASSLAGGYNEQFF. DNA of the CDR3: TGTGCCAGCAGCTTAGCCGGGGGGTACAATGAGCAGTTCTTC.

In its sample, this clonotype was seen many times. The chain links TRBV7-9 to TRBJ2-1; 9 bases agree with TRBD1. Germline V gene data show CDR1 as SEHNR and CDR2 as FQNEAQ (reference sequence). V lost 8 bases and J lost 6; bases outside the gene matches: 5. The CDR3 has 13 amino acids. CDR3 amino acids: CASGPGQGNEQFF. As DNA, the CDR3 is TGTGCCAGCGGACCGGGACAGGGCAATGAGCAGTTCTTC.

This clonotype has only a few counts. The rearrangement links TRBV10-3 to TRBJ2-7; no firm D call. Germline V gives CDR1 ENHRY, CDR2 SYGVKD. CDR3 length equals 13 residues. Between the trimmed V and J ends, which lost 7 bases and 3 bases, there was a span of 13 bases. The CDR3 DNA is TGTGCCATCACGGCAGGTTTTAGCTACGAGCAGTACTTC. Its protein product is CAITAGFSYEQYF.

This clonotype showed up many times. The chain couples TRBV6-6 to TRBJ1-5; no clear D gene. The V end was cut by 5 bases, the J end by 5 bases, with 10 bases between. The CDR3 extends over 13 amino acids. Germline CDR1 MNHNY, CDR2 SVGAGI (reference sequence). The CDR3 loop reads CASSVGYHQPQHF. The CDR3, as DNA: TGTGCCAGCAGTGTGGGGTACCATCAGCCCCAGCATTTT.

This clonotype was seen at least ten times. The V and J genes are TRBV5-1 and TRBJ2-5; D is ambiguous. This CDR3 contains 17 residues. V was cut by 0 bases and J by 4 bases, with 19 bases left in between. Germline CDR1 SGHRS, CDR2 YFSETQ. CDR3 coding DNA: TGCGCCAGCAGCTTGGTCTTGGATGGTTTGGCGGCAGAGACCCAGTACTTC. Translated: CASSLVLDGLAAETQYF. Using reference TRBV5-1 and TRBJ2-5 for the parts outside the CDR3, the full variable domain is KAGVTQTPRYLIKTRGQQVTLSCSPISGHRSVSWYQQTPGQGLQFLFEYFSETQRNKGNFPGRFSGRQFSNSRSEMNVSTLELGDSALYLCASSLVLDGLAAETQYFGPGTRLLVL.

In this sample, this clonotype turned up many times. The rearrangement links TRBV6-1 to TRBJ1-1, with D maybe TRBD1 (5 bases). Germline V gene data show CDR1 as MNHNS and CDR2 as SASEGT. The CDR3 contains 13 residues. Trimming shortened V by 5 bases and J by 2 bases, and 9 bases separated the two germline ends. The CDR3 sequence is CASSNQGNTEAFF. The CDR3 DNA is TGTGCCAGCAGTAACCAGGGAAACACTGAAGCTTTCTTT.

The sample holds many counts of this clonotype. V gene TRBV7-3 combines with J gene TRBJ2-2, with TRBD1 as a possible D gene (6 bases). This CDR3 region has 14 residues. The V end was cut by 5 bases, the J end by 7 bases, with 14 bases between. The germline gives CDR1 SGHTA, CDR2 FQGTGA. The CDR3 protein is CASSKNRDGGELFF. The CDR3 DNA reads as TGTGCCAGCAGCAAGAACAGGGACGGCGGGGAGCTGTTTTTT.

V gene TRBV12-3 or TRBV12-4 combines with J gene TRBJ1-3; D remains unclear. The germline V and J ends were trimmed by 6 bases and 3 bases, with 9 bases remaining between them. The CDR3 sequence is 13 residues long. The CDR3 reads CASRGSNGNTIYF. The CDR3 nucleotides are TGTGCCAGCAGGGGCTCGAATGGAAACACCATATATTTT.

Only a few counts were recorded for this clonotype. This sequence joins TRBV28 and TRBJ2-1; no clear D. CDR1 is MDHEN, CDR2 SYDVKM, per germline. Between the trimmed V and J ends, which lost 2 bases and 0 bases, there was a span of 8 bases. The CDR3 totals 15 residues. CDR3 bases: TGTGCCAGCAGTTTAGACCAGAGCTCCTACAATGAGCAGTTCTTC. This codes for CASSLDQSSYNEQFF.

This clonotype was observed a handful of times. This chain links TRBV29-1 with TRBJ2-7; TRBD1 or TRBD2 may be the D gene (6 bases each). CDR3 size: 12 residues. The V and J ends lost 4 bases and 5 bases respectively, with 12 bases between them. Looked up from germline, CDR1 is SQVTM and CDR2 is ANQGSEA. This chain's CDR3 is CSVVGGWNEQYF. In DNA form, the CDR3 reads TGCAGCGTTGTCGGGGGCTGGAACGAGCAGTACTTC.

This clonotype showed up many times. This chain links TRBV20-1 with TRBJ2-4; D possibly corresponds to TRBD1 (5 bases). With 5 bases removed from V and 0 bases from J, the gap between germline ends came to 14 bases. Germline CDR1 and CDR2: DFQATT and SNEGSKA (reference sequence). This CDR3 is 15 amino acids long. Here the CDR3 DNA reads TGCAGTGCTTATGCCCCAGGGAAAGCCAAAAACATTCAGTACTTC. It encodes CSAYAPGKAKNIQYF.

The table lists this clonotype with a few counts. The rearrangement uses TRBV6-6 and TRBJ2-7, with a weak D call TRBD1 (6 bases). Trimming cost V 4 bases and J 3 bases, with 10 bases left between them. In germline, CDR1 is MNHNY, CDR2 SVGAGI (reference sequence). The CDR3 is 13 residues long. The CDR3 nucleotides read TGTGCCAGCAGTTCCGGGACAAACTACGAGCAGTACTTC. Its protein product is CASSSGTNYEQYF.

J is TRBJ2-3 and V is TRBV6-1; 8 bases map to TRBD2. From germline, CDR1 is MNHNS and CDR2 SASEGT. Germline trimming cut 10 bases from V and 4 bases from J; bases unmatched to any gene: 7. This CDR3 has 13 amino acids. The CDR3 spells CATLTGGSDTQYF. The CDR3 DNA is TGTGCCACGTTAACGGGGGGGTCAGATACGCAGTATTTT.

This clonotype was picked up many times. The chain has TRBV20-1 and TRBJ2-7; possible D gene TRBD1, 6 bases. This CDR3 region has 14 residues. Germline lookup yields CDR1 DFQATT and CDR2 SNEGSKA (reference sequence). The V end was cut by 5 bases, the J end by 3 bases, with 17 bases between. CDR3 sequence: CSAPGVLERYEQYF. The CDR3 DNA reads as TGCAGTGCTCCAGGGGTTTTAGAGCGCTACGAGCAGTACTTC.

This clonotype was seen a handful of times. This sequence joins TRBV2 and TRBJ2-1, with 10 nucleotides matching TRBD2. Germline V gene data show CDR1 as SNHLY and CDR2 as FYNNEI. This CDR3 contains 14 residues. Trimming cost V 7 bases and J 5 bases; bases outside gene matches: 5. As DNA, the CDR3 is TGTGCCAGCATAGGGACTAGCGTAGACAATGAGCAGTTCTTC. As protein: CASIGTSVDNEQFF.

The sample holds many counts of this clonotype. This sequence joins TRBV12-3 or TRBV12-4 and TRBJ1-2, with no clear D. This CDR3 comprises 12 residues. Trimming took off 1 base at V and 2 bases at J, with 2 bases between the two ends. CDR3 nucleotide sequence: TGTGCCAGCAGTTTAGGCAACTATGGCTACACCTTC. Its translation: CASSLGNYGYTF.

This clonotype was recorded many times. The chain combines TRBV20-1 with TRBJ2-1; 7 bases align to TRBD2. This CDR3 is built from 19 residues. V shed 1 base and J 2 bases; nucleotides not matched to a gene: 17. Germline lookup yields CDR1 DFQATT and CDR2 SNEGSKA (reference sequence). The CDR3 DNA sequence: TGCAGTGCTAGAGCATTCCTGCCCGGGAGGCCTCACGCCTACAATGAGCAGTTCTTC. Translated, it gives CSARAFLPGRPHAYNEQFF.

This clonotype has a count of ten or more. The rearrangement uses TRBV12-3 or TRBV12-4 and TRBJ2-1; a possible D gene is TRBD2 (7 bases). The CDR3 is 15 residues long. Deletions cut 3 bases from V and 5 bases from J, with 14 bases between. The chain's CDR3 is CASSFRGARNNEQFF. DNA of the CDR3: TGTGCCAGCAGTTTTCGGGGGGCGAGGAACAATGAGCAGTTCTTC.

At least ten counts were recorded for this clonotype. This chain connects TRBV4-2 to TRBJ2-3, with TRBD2 matching 12 bases. J gave up 5 bases and V 0 bases, and 9 bases lay outside the gene matches. The CDR3 loop spans 18 amino acids. Germline CDR1 is LGHNA and CDR2 is YNFKEQ. DNA of the CDR3: TGTGCCAGCAGCCAAGAGCCTAGCGGGGGGGTGCAGGGAGATACGCAGTATTTT. This gives the protein CASSQEPSGGVQGDTQYF.

In its sample, this clonotype was seen a few times. The gene calls are TRBV6-1 and TRBJ2-1, with 13 bases aligning to TRBD2. The germline V gene has CDR1 MNHNS and CDR2 SASEGT. V was pared by 2 bases and J by 7 bases, with 2 bases of the junction left unmatched. This CDR3 is built from 15 residues. CDR3 in amino acids: CASSERTSGSNEQFF. CDR3 nucleotide sequence: TGTGCCAGCAGTGAAAGGACTAGCGGGAGTAATGAGCAGTTCTTC.

There are many counts of this clonotype. CDR3 amino acids: CSVGGHLNRNNEQFF. DNA of the CDR3: TGCAGCGTGGGGGGACACTTAAACCGAAACAATGAGCAGTTCTTC. The chain recombines TRBV29-1 with TRBJ2-1, with D perhaps matching TRBD1 or TRBD2 (6 bases each). The V gene lost 6 bases and the J gene lost 5 bases, with 20 bases spanning the gap. CDR1 SQVTM and CDR2 ANQGSEA come from the germline V gene. The CDR3 runs 15 residues.

The chain links TRBV6-5 to TRBJ1-1; D is perhaps TRBD1 (6 bases). Germline V CDR1 and CDR2: MNHEY, SVGAGI. This CDR3 is 15 amino acids long. Trimming left V 10 bases short and J 1 base short, with 19 bases between. DNA of the CDR3: TGTGCCACCAAGTTACTCCCCAGGGGGAACACTGAAGCTTTCTTT. Amino acid sequence: CATKLLPRGNTEAFF.

This clonotype was found many times. The chain has TRBV18 and TRBJ2-7, with D unresolved. Trimming pared 2 bases from V and 4 bases from J, leaving 9 bases between. This CDR3 region has 13 residues. Looked up from germline, CDR1 is KGHSH and CDR2 is LQKENI. The CDR3 region has the DNA TGTGCCAGCTCACCAGCTAGTCAGTACGAGCAGTACTTC. Its protein is CASSPASQYEQYF.

This clonotype was seen once. The V and J genes are TRBV28 and TRBJ1-5; D is possibly TRBD1 (5 bases). The CDR3 is 15 residues long. Germline CDR1 is MDHEN and CDR2 is SYDVKM. V was trimmed by 6 bases and J by 5 bases, leaving 17 bases between them. This CDR3 reads CASSFTRVEDQPQHF. The CDR3 DNA follows: TGTGCCAGCAGCTTTACCAGGGTTGAAGATCAGCCCCAGCATTTT.